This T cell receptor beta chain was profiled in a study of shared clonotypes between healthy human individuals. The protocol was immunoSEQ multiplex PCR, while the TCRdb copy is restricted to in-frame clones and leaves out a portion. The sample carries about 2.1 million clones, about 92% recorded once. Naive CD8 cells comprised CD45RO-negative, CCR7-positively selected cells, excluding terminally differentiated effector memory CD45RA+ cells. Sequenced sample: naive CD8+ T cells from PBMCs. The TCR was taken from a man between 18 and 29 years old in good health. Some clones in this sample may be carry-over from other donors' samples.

CDR3 sequence: CASSVATGVKNEQFF. The DNA for the CDR3 is TGTGCCAGCAGCGTAGCAACAGGGGTTAAGAATGAGCAGTTCTTC. The chain carries TRBV9 and TRBJ2-1; 7 bases match TRBD1. V lost 0 bases and J lost 7; bases outside the gene matches: 7. Germline loops: CDR1 SGDLS, CDR2 YYNGEE. The CDR3 runs 15 residues. Full variable domain (missing parts from reference TRBV9 and TRBJ2-1): DSGVTQTPKHLITATGQRVTLRCSPRSGDLSVYWYQQSLDQGLQFLIQYYNGEERAKGNILERFSAQQFPDLHSELNLSSLELGDSALYFCASSVATGVKNEQFFGPGTRLTVL.